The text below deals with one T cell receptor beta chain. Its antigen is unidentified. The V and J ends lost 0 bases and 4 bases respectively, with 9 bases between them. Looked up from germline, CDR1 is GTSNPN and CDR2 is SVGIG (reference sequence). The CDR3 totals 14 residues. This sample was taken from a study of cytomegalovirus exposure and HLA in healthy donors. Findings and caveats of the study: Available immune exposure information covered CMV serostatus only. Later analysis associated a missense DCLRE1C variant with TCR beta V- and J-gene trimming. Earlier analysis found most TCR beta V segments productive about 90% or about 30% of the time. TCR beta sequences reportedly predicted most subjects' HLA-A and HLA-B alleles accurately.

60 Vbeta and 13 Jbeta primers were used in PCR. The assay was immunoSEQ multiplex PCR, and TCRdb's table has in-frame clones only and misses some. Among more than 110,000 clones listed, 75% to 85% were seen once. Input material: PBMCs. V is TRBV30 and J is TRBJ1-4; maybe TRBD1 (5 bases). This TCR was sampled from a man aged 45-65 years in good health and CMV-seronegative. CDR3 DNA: TGTGCCTGGAGTGTACTAAGGGGTAATGAAAAACTGTTTTTT. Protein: CAWSVLRGNEKLFF. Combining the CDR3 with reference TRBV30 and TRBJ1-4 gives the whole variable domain SQTIHQWPATLVQPVGSPLSLECTVEGTSNPNLYWYRQAAGRGLQLLFYSVGIGQISSEVPQNLSASRPQDRQFILSSKKLLLSDSGFYLCAWSVLRGNEKLFFGSGTQLSVL.